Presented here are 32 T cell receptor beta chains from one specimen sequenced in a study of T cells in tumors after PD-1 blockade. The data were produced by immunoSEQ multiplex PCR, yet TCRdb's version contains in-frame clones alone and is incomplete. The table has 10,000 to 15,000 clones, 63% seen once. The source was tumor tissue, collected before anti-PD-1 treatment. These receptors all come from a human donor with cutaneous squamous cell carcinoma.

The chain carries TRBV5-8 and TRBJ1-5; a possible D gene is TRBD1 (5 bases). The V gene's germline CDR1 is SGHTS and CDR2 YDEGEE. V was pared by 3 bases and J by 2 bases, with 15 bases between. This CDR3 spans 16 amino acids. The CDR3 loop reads CASSSYRGIGNQPQHF. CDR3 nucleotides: TGTGCCAGCAGCTCCTATAGGGGTATTGGCAATCAGCCCCAGCATTTT.

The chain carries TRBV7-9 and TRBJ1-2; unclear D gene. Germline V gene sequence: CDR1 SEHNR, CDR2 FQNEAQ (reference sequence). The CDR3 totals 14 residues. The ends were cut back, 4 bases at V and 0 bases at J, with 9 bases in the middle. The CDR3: CASSSEVPNYGYTF. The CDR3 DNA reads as TGTGCCAGCAGCTCCGAAGTCCCTAACTATGGCTACACCTTC.

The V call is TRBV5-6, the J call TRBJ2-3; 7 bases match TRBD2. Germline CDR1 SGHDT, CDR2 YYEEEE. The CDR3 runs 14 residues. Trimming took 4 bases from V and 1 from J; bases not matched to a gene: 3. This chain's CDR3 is CASSGAGGTDTQYF. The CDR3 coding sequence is TGTGCCAGCAGCGGGGCGGGAGGCACAGATACGCAGTATTTT.

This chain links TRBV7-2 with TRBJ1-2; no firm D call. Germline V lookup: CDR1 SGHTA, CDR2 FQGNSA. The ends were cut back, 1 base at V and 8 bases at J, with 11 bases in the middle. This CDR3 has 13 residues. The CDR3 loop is CASSLGSPSGYTF. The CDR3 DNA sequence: TGTGCCAGCAGCTTAGGCAGCCCCTCCGGCTACACCTTC.

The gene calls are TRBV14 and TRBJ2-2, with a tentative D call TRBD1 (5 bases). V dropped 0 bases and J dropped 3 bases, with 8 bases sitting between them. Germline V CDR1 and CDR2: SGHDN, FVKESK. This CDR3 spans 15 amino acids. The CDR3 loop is CASSQDSRDTGELFF. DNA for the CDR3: TGTGCCAGCAGCCAAGATAGCAGGGACACCGGGGAGCTGTTTTTT.

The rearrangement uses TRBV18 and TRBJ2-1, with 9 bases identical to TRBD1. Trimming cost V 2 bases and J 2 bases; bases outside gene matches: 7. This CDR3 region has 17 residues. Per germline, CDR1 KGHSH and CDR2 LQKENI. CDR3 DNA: TGTGCCAGCTCACCAGTTATAGGACAGGGGACCTACAATGAGCAGTTCTTC. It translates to CASSPVIGQGTYNEQFF.

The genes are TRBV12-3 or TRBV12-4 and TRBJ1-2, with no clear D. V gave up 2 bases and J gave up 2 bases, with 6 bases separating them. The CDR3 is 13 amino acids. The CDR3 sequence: CASSLQINYGYTF. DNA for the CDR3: TGTGCCAGCAGTTTACAGATAAACTATGGCTACACCTTC.

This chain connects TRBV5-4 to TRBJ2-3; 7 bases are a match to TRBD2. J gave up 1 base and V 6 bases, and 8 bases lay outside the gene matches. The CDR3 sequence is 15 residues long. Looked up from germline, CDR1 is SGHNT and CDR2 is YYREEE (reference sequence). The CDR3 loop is CASTPGLAGTDTQYF. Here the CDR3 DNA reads TGTGCCAGCACCCCGGGGCTAGCGGGCACAGATACGCAGTATTTT.

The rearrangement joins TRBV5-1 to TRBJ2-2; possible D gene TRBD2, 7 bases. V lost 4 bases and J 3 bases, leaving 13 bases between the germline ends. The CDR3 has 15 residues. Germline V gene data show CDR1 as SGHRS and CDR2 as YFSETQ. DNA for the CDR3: TGCGCCAGCAGCCTGAGGGGGGGTTACACCGGGGAGCTGTTTTTT. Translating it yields CASSLRGGYTGELFF. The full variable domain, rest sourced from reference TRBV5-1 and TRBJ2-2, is KAGVTQTPRYLIKTRGQQVTLSCSPISGHRSVSWYQQTPGQGLQFLFEYFSETQRNKGNFPGRFSGRQFSNSRSEMNVSTLELGDSALYLCASSLRGGYTGELFFGEGSRLTVL.

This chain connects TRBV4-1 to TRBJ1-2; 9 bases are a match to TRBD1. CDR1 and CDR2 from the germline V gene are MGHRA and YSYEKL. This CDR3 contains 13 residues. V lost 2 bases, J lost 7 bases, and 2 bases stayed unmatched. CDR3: CASSQPQGAGYTF. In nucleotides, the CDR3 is TGCGCCAGCAGCCAACCACAGGGGGCTGGCTACACCTTC.

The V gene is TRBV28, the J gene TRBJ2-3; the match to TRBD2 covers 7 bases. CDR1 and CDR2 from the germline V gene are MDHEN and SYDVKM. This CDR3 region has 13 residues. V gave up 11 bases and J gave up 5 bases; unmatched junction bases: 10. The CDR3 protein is CAGGGGNQDTQYF. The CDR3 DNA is TGTGCCGGCGGGGGAGGGAATCAAGATACGCAGTATTTT. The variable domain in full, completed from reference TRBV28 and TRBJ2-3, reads DVKVTQSSRYLVKRTGEKVFLECVQDMDHENMFWYRQDPGLGLRLIYFSYDVKMKEKGDIPEGYSVSREKKERFSLILESASTNQTSMYLCAGGGGNQDTQYFGPGTRLTVL.

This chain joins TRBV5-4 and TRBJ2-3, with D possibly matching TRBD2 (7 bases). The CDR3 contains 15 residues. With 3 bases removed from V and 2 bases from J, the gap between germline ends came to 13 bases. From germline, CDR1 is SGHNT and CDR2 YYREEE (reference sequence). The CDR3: CASSWGGPHTDTQYF. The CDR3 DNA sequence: TGTGCCAGCAGCTGGGGGGGGCCCCACACAGATACGCAGTATTTT.

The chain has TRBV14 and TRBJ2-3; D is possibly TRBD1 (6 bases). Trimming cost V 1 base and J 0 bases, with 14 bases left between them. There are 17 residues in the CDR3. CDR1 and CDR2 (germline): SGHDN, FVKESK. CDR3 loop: CASSQARWQGSTDTQYF. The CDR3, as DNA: TGTGCCAGCAGCCAAGCACGGTGGCAGGGGAGCACAGATACGCAGTATTTT.

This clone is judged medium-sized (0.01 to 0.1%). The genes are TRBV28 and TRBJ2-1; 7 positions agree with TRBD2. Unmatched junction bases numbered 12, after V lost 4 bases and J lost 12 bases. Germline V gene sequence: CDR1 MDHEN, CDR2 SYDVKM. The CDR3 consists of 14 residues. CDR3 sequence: CASSSKTSSIGQFF. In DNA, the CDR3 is TGTGCCAGCAGTTCAAAGACTAGCTCAATAGGGCAGTTCTTC.

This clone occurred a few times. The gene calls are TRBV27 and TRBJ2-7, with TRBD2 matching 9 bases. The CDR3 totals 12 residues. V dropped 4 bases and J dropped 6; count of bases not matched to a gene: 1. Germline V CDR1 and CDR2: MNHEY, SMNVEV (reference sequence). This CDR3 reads CASSSAGGEQYF. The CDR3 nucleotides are TGTGCCAGCAGTTCAGCGGGAGGCGAGCAGTACTTC.

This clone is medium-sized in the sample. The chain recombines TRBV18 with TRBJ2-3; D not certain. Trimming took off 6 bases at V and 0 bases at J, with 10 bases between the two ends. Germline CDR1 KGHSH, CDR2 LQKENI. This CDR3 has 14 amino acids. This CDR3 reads CASSLSRSTDTQYF. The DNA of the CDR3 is TGTGCCAGCTCCCTAAGTAGGAGCACAGATACGCAGTATTTT.

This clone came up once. The CDR3 sequence is CASSQDIAGVRNEQFF. CDR3 nucleotides: TGCGCCAGCAGCCAAGACATAGCGGGAGTCAGGAATGAGCAGTTCTTC. This chain connects TRBV4-3 to TRBJ2-1; TRBD2 agrees at 9 bases. This CDR3 is 16 amino acids long. The V segment lost 0 bases and the J segment 7 bases; nucleotides outside the gene matches: 7. CDR1 and CDR2 from the germline V gene are LGHNA and YSLEER.

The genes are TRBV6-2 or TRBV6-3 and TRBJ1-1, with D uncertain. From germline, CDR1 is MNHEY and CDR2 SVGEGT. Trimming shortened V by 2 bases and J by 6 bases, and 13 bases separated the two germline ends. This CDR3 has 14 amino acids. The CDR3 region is CASSYTGTTPEAFF. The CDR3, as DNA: TGTGCCAGCAGTTACACCGGTACAACTCCTGAAGCTTTCTTT.

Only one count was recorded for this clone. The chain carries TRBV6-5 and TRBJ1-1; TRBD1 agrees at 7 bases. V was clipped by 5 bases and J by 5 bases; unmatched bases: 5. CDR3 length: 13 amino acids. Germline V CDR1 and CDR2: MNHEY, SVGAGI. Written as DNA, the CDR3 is TGTGCCAGCAGTCCAGGGGGTTTTACTGAAGCTTTCTTT. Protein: CASSPGGFTEAFF.

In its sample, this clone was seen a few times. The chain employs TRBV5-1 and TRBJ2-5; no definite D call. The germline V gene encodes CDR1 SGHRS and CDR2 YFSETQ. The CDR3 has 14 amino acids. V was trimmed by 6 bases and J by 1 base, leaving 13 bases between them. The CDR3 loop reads CASKAAFFQETQYF. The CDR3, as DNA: TGCGCCAGCAAGGCAGCCTTTTTCCAAGAGACCCAGTACTTC.

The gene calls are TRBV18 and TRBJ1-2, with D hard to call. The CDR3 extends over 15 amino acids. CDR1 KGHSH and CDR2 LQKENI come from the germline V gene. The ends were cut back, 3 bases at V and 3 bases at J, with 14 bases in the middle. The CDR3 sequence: CASSPSGRNYYGYTF. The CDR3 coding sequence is TGTGCCAGCTCACCCTCTGGAAGAAACTACTATGGCTACACCTTC.

CDR3 residues: CASSVTGTGYGYTF. The DNA for the CDR3 is TGTGCCAGCAGCGTAACCGGGACAGGGTATGGCTACACCTTC. This sequence joins TRBV9 and TRBJ1-2; 9 bases are a match to TRBD1. Trimming removed 1 base from V and 5 bases from J; junction bases left unmatched: 3. The CDR3 totals 14 residues. Germline CDR1 SGDLS, CDR2 YYNGEE. Full variable domain (rest looked up from reference TRBV9 and TRBJ1-2): DSGVTQTPKHLITATGQRVTLRCSPRSGDLSVYWYQQSLDQGLQFLIQYYNGEERAKGNILERFSAQQFPDLHSELNLSSLELGDSALYFCASSVTGTGYGYTFGSGTRLTVV.

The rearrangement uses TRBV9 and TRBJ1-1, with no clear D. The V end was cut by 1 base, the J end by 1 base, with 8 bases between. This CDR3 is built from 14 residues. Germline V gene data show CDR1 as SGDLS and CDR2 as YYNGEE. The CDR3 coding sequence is TGTGCCAGCAGCGTACGAGCGGAGAACACTGAAGCTTTCTTT. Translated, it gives CASSVRAENTEAFF. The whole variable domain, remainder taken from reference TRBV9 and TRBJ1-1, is DSGVTQTPKHLITATGQRVTLRCSPRSGDLSVYWYQQSLDQGLQFLIQYYNGEERAKGNILERFSAQQFPDLHSELNLSSLELGDSALYFCASSVRAENTEAFFGQGTRLTVV.

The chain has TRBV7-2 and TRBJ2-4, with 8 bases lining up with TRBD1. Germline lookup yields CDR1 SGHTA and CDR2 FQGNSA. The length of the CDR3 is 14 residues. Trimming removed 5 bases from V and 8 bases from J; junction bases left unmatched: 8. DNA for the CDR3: TGTGCCAGCAGCGTCGGACAGGGTATTGACATTCAGTACTTC. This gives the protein CASSVGQGIDIQYF.

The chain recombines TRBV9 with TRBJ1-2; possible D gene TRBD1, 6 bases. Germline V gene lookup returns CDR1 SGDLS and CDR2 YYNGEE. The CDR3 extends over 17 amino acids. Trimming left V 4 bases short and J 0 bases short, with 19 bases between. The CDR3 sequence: CASSNNFRDNSNYGYTF. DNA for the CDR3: TGTGCCAGCAGCAACAATTTCCGGGACAACTCTAACTATGGCTACACCTTC.

The CDR3 DNA reads TGTGCCAGCAGTTGGTTGTTGAGGACAGGGGAAAAGACGACAACTAATGAAAAACTGTTTTTT. This encodes CASSWLLRTGEKTTTNEKLFF. The chain couples TRBV2 to TRBJ1-4, with 9 bases fitting TRBD1. V dropped 5 bases and J dropped 0; count of bases not matched to a gene: 19. The V gene's germline CDR1 is SNHLY and CDR2 FYNNEI. The CDR3 has 21 residues.

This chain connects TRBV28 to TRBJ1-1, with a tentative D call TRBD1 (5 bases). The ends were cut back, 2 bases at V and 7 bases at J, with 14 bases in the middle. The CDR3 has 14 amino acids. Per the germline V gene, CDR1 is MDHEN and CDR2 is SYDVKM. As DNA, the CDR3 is TGTGCCAGCAGTTTAGGAGGGGCGAGCGGTGAAGCTTTCTTT. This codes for CASSLGGASGEAFF. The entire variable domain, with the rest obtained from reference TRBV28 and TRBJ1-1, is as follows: DVKVTQSSRYLVKRTGEKVFLECVQDMDHENMFWYRQDPGLGLRLIYFSYDVKMKEKGDIPEGYSVSREKKERFSLILESASTNQTSMYLCASSLGGASGEAFFGQGTRLTVV.

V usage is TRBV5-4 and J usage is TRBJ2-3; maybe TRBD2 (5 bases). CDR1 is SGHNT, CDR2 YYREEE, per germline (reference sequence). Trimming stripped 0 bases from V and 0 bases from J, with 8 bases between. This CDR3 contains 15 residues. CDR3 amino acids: CASSLDTGSTDTQYF. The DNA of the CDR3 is TGTGCCAGCAGCTTGGACACGGGGAGCACAGATACGCAGTATTTT.

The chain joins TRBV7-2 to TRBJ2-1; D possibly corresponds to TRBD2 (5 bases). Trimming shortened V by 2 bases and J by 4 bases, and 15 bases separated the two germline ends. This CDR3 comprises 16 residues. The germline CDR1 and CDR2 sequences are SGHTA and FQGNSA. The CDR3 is CASSLFMTITYNEQFF. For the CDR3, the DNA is TGTGCCAGCAGCTTATTCATGACTATAACATACAATGAGCAGTTCTTC.

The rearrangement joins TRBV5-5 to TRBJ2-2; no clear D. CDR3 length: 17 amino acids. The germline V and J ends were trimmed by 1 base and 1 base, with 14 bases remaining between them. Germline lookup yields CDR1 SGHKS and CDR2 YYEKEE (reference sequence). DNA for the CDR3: TGTGCCAGCAGCTTGATGGTCGGAGTCAGGAACACCGGGGAGCTGTTTTTT. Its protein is CASSLMVGVRNTGELFF.

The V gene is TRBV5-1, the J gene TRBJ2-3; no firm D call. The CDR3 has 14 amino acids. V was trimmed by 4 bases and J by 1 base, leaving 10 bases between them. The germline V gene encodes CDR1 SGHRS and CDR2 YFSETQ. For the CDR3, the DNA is TGCGCCAGCAGCGCCACAATCGGCACAGATACGCAGTATTTT. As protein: CASSATIGTDTQYF.

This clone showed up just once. The CDR3 protein is CASSSAGTGNSYEQYF. The CDR3 DNA follows: TGTGCCAGCAGTTCTGCCGGGACAGGGAACTCCTACGAGCAGTACTTC. The rearrangement joins TRBV28 to TRBJ2-7, with 9 bases lining up with TRBD1. Germline loops: CDR1 MDHEN, CDR2 SYDVKM. The junction had 7 bases not matched to a gene; V was cut back by 4 bases and J by 0 bases. The CDR3 totals 16 residues.